This TCR beta chain was observed in a study of CD8 T cells in Susac syndrome (dated by TCRdb to between 2018 and 2020). General notes on the study: Of the Susac syndrome patients who were sequenced, roughly 6 had clinically active disease and roughly 8 were in clinical remission. At blood withdrawal, Susac syndrome patients were either therapy-naive, taking corticosteroids (in some cases with IVIg as well), or taking IVIg alone. Whether CD8+ T cell activation and differentiation in Susac syndrome was antigen driven was tested using repertoire sequencing. Broader findings and caveats from the paper: In patients with Susac syndrome, the CD4+ T cell repertoire showed no detectable clonal expansion. The number of individuals in the TCR sequencing and HLA analysis was recognized as being relatively small.

A remark on this clonotype: Its antigen is not yet known. No quality values exist for individual bases; no much larger clone is one base distant.

Peripheral blood CD8+ and CD4+ T cells from healthy donors, Susac syndrome patients and multiple sclerosis patients were profiled by high-throughput TCR beta sequencing. The Susac syndrome patients fulfilled recently defined diagnostic criteria for definite or probable disease. CD8+ TEMRA cells were enriched by FACS, while bulk CD8+ and CD4+ T cells were purified by magnetic negative isolation. Blood was drawn into EDTA tubes, processed within 24 hours, and PBMCs were isolated by density gradient centrifugation. PBMCs intended for TCR sequencing were cryopreserved in liquid nitrogen and thawed later in a water bath at 37 degrees C. Purity of sorted or isolated CD4+, CD8+ and CD8+ TEMRA cells was at least 90%. Clipping removes 5 bases from V and 8 bases from J, with 10 as the unmatched junction base count. Reading the germline V gene gives CDR1 SGHVS and CDR2 FQNEAQ. Including cysteine and phenylalanine, the CDR3 has 16 amino acids. Of the read, only the CDR3 DNA is kept; its 48 bases are in frame from base 1.

RNA was extracted using the RNeasy kit, and 0.5 to 1 microgram was reverse transcribed with random hexamers. The immunoSEQ multiplex PCR assay, covering 54 Vbeta and 13 Jbeta segments, was used to amplify TCR beta CDR3 regions. Bias from PCR amplification was corrected by using a synthetic template baseline for primer optimization and for computational correction. Concerning the study's data processing: Only productive sequences were kept, with reads annotated to V, D and J genes according to IMGT and analyzed in immunoSEQ Analyzer. To calculate clonality, Shannon entropy was normalized by log2 of the number of productive unique sequences and then subtracted from one. For each patient and control, public and private clones were evaluated among the 100 most prevalent clones. Susac-specific clones were defined as absent from healthy and MS cohorts, over a thousand published viral clones and other ImmuneACCESS disease sequences. The public reads were reanalyzed by TCRdb: fastp trimming at Q25, MiXCR alignment, in-frame beta chains only. Rows matching on CDR3 protein sequence are summarized as one entry with the most common DNA and genes. The V and J calls were not made by the authors but by TCRdb's processing. The sample yields over 150,000 distinct CDR3 sequences; approximately 95% were counted once. About 0.13% of the sample is held by the ten biggest clonotypes.

Material: CD4+ T cells from PBMCs. Rearrangement joined TRBV7-8 to TRBJ2-2, with 11 junctional bases fitting TRBD2. This receptor was obtained from a human donor with Susac syndrome. The DNA sequence follows: TGTGCCAGCAGCCCCCGGACTAGCGGGTTTGTAGGGGAGCTGTTTTTT. Translated, this is CASSPRTSGFVGELFF.